The 32 T cell receptor beta chains below come from one sample, sequenced in a study of blood T cell repertoires in COVID-19. The method was immunoSEQ multiplex PCR; TCRdb's version includes in-frame clones alone and lacks a portion of them. Among about 240,000 clones listed, 86% were seen once. The material sequenced was peripheral blood. The receptors come from a man at least 80 years old with acute or convalescent COVID-19.

The J gene is TRBJ1-2, the V gene TRBV20-1, with D uncertain. Germline CDR1 DFQATT, CDR2 SNEGSKA (reference sequence). There are 8 residues in the CDR3. The CDR3 DNA reads as TGCAGCCTAAACGGCTACACCTTC. Its protein is CSLNGYTF.

On this clone itself: Without the conserved terminal phenylalanine or tryptophan, this CDR3 likely stems from a read error. Because the CDR3's place on the DNA is in doubt, the DNA is left out and the CDR3 is given as listed by TCRdb. The chain joins TRBV7-9 to TRBJ1-1. Counting both end residues, the CDR3 totals 9 amino acids. Germline CDR1 and CDR2: SEHNR and FQNEAQ (reference sequence). The CDR3 is CASSPGSRI.

The J gene is TRBJ1-1, the V gene TRBV18, with TRBD1 identical over 8 bases. Germline V gene data show CDR1 as KGHSH and CDR2 as LQKENI. The V segment lost 6 bases and the J segment 0 bases; nucleotides outside the gene matches: 12. The CDR3 length is 17 residues. CDR3 amino acids: CASSTLGQAIMNTEAFF. CDR3 sequence (DNA): TGTGCCAGCTCGACCCTGGGACAGGCGATCATGAACACTGAAGCTTTCTTT.

The V call is TRBV6-2 or TRBV6-3, the J call TRBJ2-5; D is uncertain. Deletions cut 3 bases from V and 5 bases from J, with 7 bases between. CDR1 and CDR2 from the germline V gene are MNHEY and SVGEGT. This CDR3 is built from 12 residues. The CDR3 loop is CASSYPRETQYF. CDR3 bases: TGTGCCAGCAGTTATCCTCGGGAGACCCAGTACTTC.

The CDR3 bases are TGTGCCAGCAGTTTATCTTTTTACAGGGGACGGGAAAAACTGTTTTTT. This translates into CASSLSFYRGREKLFF. The genes are TRBV27 and TRBJ1-4, with 7 bases lining up with TRBD1. CDR1 MNHEY and CDR2 SMNVEV come from the germline V gene (reference sequence). This CDR3 spans 16 amino acids. V shed 0 bases and J 8 bases; nucleotides not matched to a gene: 9.

This clone was counted between two and nine times. The J gene is TRBJ2-3, the V gene TRBV5-4; 7 bases are a match to TRBD1. Per the germline V gene, CDR1 is SGHNT and CDR2 is YYREEE (reference sequence). The CDR3 contains 14 residues. V shed 9 bases and J 3 bases; nucleotides not matched to a gene: 10. The CDR3 protein is CAIRQGGGTDTQYF. CDR3 DNA: TGTGCCATCCGACAGGGTGGTGGGACAGATACGCAGTATTTT. Full variable domain (remainder filled in from reference TRBV5-4 and TRBJ2-3): ETGVTQSPTHLIKTRGQQVTLRCSSQSGHNTVSWYQQALGQGPQFIFQYYREEENGRGNFPPRFSGLQFPNYSSELNVNALELDDSALYLCAIRQGGGTDTQYFGPGTRLTVL.

The chain carries TRBV18 and TRBJ2-1, with 9 bases lining up with TRBD2. Germline CDR1 is KGHSH and CDR2 is LQKENI. V lost 5 bases and J lost 8; bases outside the gene matches: 13. This CDR3 spans 16 amino acids. For the CDR3, the DNA is TGTGCCAGCTCAGCCTCCCTGGCGGGAGGGCCCCATGAGCAGTTCTTC. Translated: CASSASLAGGPHEQFF.

This rearrangement joins TRBV5-1 to TRBJ2-2; unclear D gene. CDR3 length: 15 residues. Germline V CDR1 and CDR2: SGHRS, YFSETQ. V was cut by 1 base and J by 2 bases, with 9 bases left in between. The chain's CDR3 is CASSLSVSNTGELFF. The CDR3 nucleotides read TGCGCCAGCAGCTTGTCGGTCTCTAACACCGGGGAGCTGTTTTTT.

With regard to this clone: This CDR3 fails to terminate in the conserved phenylalanine or tryptophan, so it likely reflects a read error. The chain recombines TRBV6-6 with TRBJ2-2, with D possibly being TRBD2 (6 bases). V was clipped by 6 bases and J by 0 bases, with 14 bases between them. This CDR3 region has 16 residues. Germline V gives CDR1 MNHNY, CDR2 SVGAGI (reference sequence). The CDR3 spells CASSPPGGPNTGELFS. As DNA, the CDR3 is TGTGCCAGCAGCCCTCCCGGGGGACCGAACACCGGGGAGCTGTTTTCT.

This chain uses TRBV6-5 with TRBJ1-4; possibly TRBD1 for D (6 bases). This CDR3 has 13 amino acids. The germline V and J ends were trimmed by 7 bases and 3 bases, with 9 bases remaining between them. Germline V gene data show CDR1 as MNHEY and CDR2 as SVGAGI. The chain's CDR3 is CASNEGANEKLFF. In nucleotides, the CDR3 is TGTGCCAGCAACGAGGGGGCTAATGAAAAACTGTTTTTT.

As concerns this clone: The sample has other DNA sequences that encode this CDR3 too. The gene calls are TRBV28 and TRBJ1-5; D gene unclear. CDR3 length: 13 amino acids. Germline V gene sequence: CDR1 MDHEN, CDR2 SYDVKM. V lost 3 bases to trimming and J lost 7 bases, with 10 bases between them. This chain's CDR3 is CASSLLGGQPQHF. The CDR3 nucleotides read TGTGCCAGCAGTTTGCTCGGCGGACAGCCCCAGCATTTT.

The chain has TRBV13 and TRBJ1-1; D is unresolved. This CDR3 is built from 16 residues. CDR1 and CDR2 from the germline V gene are PRHDT and FYEKMQ (reference sequence). V was clipped by 2 bases and J by 5 bases, with 18 bases between them. CDR3 coding DNA: TGTGCCAGCAGCTTACGGGTGGGATCGGGAGATACTGAAGCTTTCTTT. Translated, it gives CASSLRVGSGDTEAFF. The entire variable domain, with the rest obtained from reference TRBV13 and TRBJ1-1, is as follows: AAGVIQSPRHLIKEKRETATLKCYPIPRHDTVYWYQQGPGQDPQFLISFYEKMQSDKGSIPDRFSAQQFSDYHSELNMSSLELGDSALYFCASSLRVGSGDTEAFFGQGTRLTVV.

This chain connects TRBV14 to TRBJ2-2, with 9 bases identical to TRBD2. The CDR3 is 17 amino acids. The V and J ends lost 1 base and 7 bases, in that order; junction bases with no gene match: 10. CDR1 is SGHDN and CDR2 is FVKESK in the germline V gene. The CDR3 is CASSQAAKRGVIGELFF. The DNA for the CDR3 is TGTGCCAGCAGCCAAGCCGCGAAGCGGGGGGTAATCGGGGAGCTGTTTTTT.

The V gene is TRBV27, the J gene TRBJ2-2; no reliable D call. The ends were cut back, 1 base at V and 2 bases at J, with 11 bases in the middle. The CDR3 is 16 amino acids. In germline, CDR1 is MNHEY, CDR2 SMNVEV (reference sequence). The CDR3 protein is CASSLLRQTNTGELFF. CDR3 coding DNA: TGTGCCAGCAGTTTATTGAGGCAGACCAACACCGGGGAGCTGTTTTTT.

The J gene is TRBJ2-1, the V gene TRBV9; 11 bases map to TRBD2. The CDR3 totals 18 residues. Germline V gene data show CDR1 as SGDLS and CDR2 as YYNGEE. Unmatched junction bases numbered 7, after V lost 0 bases and J lost 2 bases. The DNA of the CDR3 is TGTGCCAGCAGCGTAGGCCCCCCGGGACTAGCGGCCTACAATGAGCAGTTCTTC. This encodes CASSVGPPGLAAYNEQFF. Looking up the rest from reference TRBV9 and TRBJ2-1 gives the full variable domain: DSGVTQTPKHLITATGQRVTLRCSPRSGDLSVYWYQQSLDQGLQFLIQYYNGEERAKGNILERFSAQQFPDLHSELNLSSLELGDSALYFCASSVGPPGLAAYNEQFFGPGTRLTVL.

CDR3 nucleotide sequence: TGCGCCAGCAGCTTGACCGGGACAGACCTCACCGGGGAGCTGTTTTTT. Its translation is CASSLTGTDLTGELFF. This chain connects TRBV5-1 to TRBJ2-2; 7 bases are shared with TRBD1. V was clipped by 1 base and J by 4 bases; unmatched bases: 7. CDR3 size: 16 residues. Germline values: CDR1 SGHRS, CDR2 YFSETQ.

The rearrangement joins TRBV15 to TRBJ1-5, with D tentatively TRBD1 (5 bases). Germline lookup yields CDR1 LNHNV and CDR2 YYDKDF (reference sequence). V shed 4 bases and J shed 1 base, with 11 bases lying between them. The CDR3 contains 15 residues. The DNA for the CDR3 is TGTGCCACCAGCAAAGGGGCCGGGAGCAATCAGCCCCAGCATTTT. Amino acids: CATSKGAGSNQPQHF.

The chain recombines TRBV3-1 (or the pseudogene TRBV3-2) with TRBJ1-4, with D maybe TRBD1 (5 bases). There are 13 residues in the CDR3. Per the germline V gene, CDR1 is LGHDT and CDR2 is YNNKEL (reference sequence). V was trimmed by 8 bases and J by 4 bases, leaving 11 bases between them. CDR3 in DNA: TGTGCCAGCGGGGGGGGGAGTAATGAAAAACTGTTTTTT. Translated, it gives CASGGGSNEKLFF.

V and J are TRBV10-3 and TRBJ2-1; D unclear. Trimming took off 4 bases at V and 0 bases at J, with 7 bases between the two ends. The CDR3 runs 14 residues. The germline gives CDR1 ENHRY, CDR2 SYGVKD. CDR3 amino acids: CAISGSSSYNEQFF. Written as DNA, the CDR3 is TGTGCCATCAGTGGTTCCAGCTCCTACAATGAGCAGTTCTTC.

The CDR3 DNA reads as TGTGCCAGCAGCTCGATCCCGTCAGGGGTTGCTTTCTTT. Its protein is CASSSIPSGVAFF. The chain is built from TRBV11-1 and TRBJ1-1; tentatively, D is TRBD1 (6 bases). The CDR3 is made up of 13 amino acids. Looked up from germline, CDR1 is SGHAT and CDR2 is FQDESV (reference sequence). The V end was cut by 4 bases, the J end by 11 bases, with 17 bases between.

The gene calls are TRBV18 and TRBJ1-4, with TRBD1 as a possible D gene (5 bases). Germline V CDR1 and CDR2: KGHSH, LQKENI. V lost 3 bases and J lost 8, with 10 bases in between. This CDR3 has 13 residues. CDR3 DNA: TGTGCCAGCTCACCGGGGCTAATGGAAAAACTGTTTTTT. The encoded protein is CASSPGLMEKLFF.

This clone is a singleton in its sample. This chain uses TRBV27 with TRBJ1-4; TRBD1 is a possible D gene (6 bases). Germline V lookup: CDR1 MNHEY, CDR2 SMNVEV (reference sequence). The CDR3 has 19 residues. Trimming cost V 5 bases and J 0 bases, with 22 bases left between them. DNA of the CDR3: TGTGCCAGCAGTCCGACGACTGGGGGGGCGTTAGCAACTAATGAAAAACTGTTTTTT. Translation: CASSPTTGGALATNEKLFF.

This chain links TRBV5-1 with TRBJ1-1, with D possibly TRBD1 on 5 matching bases. V was clipped by 4 bases and J by 4 bases, with 17 bases between them. Germline loops: CDR1 SGHRS, CDR2 YFSETQ. The CDR3 totals 15 residues. In DNA, the CDR3 is TGCGCCAGCAGCCGTGTAGGGGACTGGGTCACTGAAGCTTTCTTT. It is translated as CASSRVGDWVTEAFF.

The V gene is TRBV5-4, the J gene TRBJ2-1; 7 bases fit TRBD2. This CDR3 is built from 17 residues. Germline CDR1 reads SGHNT; CDR2 reads YYREEE (reference sequence). Losses at the gene ends were 0 bases for V and 0 bases for J; bases not matched to a gene: 6. The CDR3: CASSLAGRGSSYNEQFF. In nucleotides, the CDR3 is TGTGCCAGCAGCTTGGCCGGGCGGGGGAGCTCCTACAATGAGCAGTTCTTC.

V usage is TRBV18 and J usage is TRBJ1-1; maybe TRBD1 (6 bases). V lost 3 bases to trimming and J lost 1 base, with 9 bases between them. CDR1 is KGHSH, CDR2 LQKENI, per germline. The CDR3 spans 14 residues. CDR3 coding DNA: TGTGCCAGCTCACCGTGGACAGAGAACACTGAAGCTTTCTTT. It yields the protein CASSPWTENTEAFF.

The chain is built from TRBV19 and TRBJ2-2, with D unclear. The CDR3 spans 13 residues. V lost 4 bases to trimming and J lost 7 bases, with 10 bases between them. Germline CDR1 reads LNHDA; CDR2 reads SQIVND (reference sequence). CDR3 coding DNA: TGTGCCAGTAGTAGTACGGTTATCGGGGAGCTGTTTTTT. This gives the protein CASSSTVIGELFF.

The sample holds a few counts of this clone. The chain has TRBV6-5 and TRBJ1-3; D call uncertain. V gave up 7 bases and J gave up 4 bases, with 14 bases separating them. The CDR3 loop spans 14 amino acids. From germline, CDR1 is MNHEY and CDR2 SVGAGI. The CDR3 region is CASTPSLLGNTIYF. CDR3 DNA sequence: TGTGCCAGCACCCCGAGCCTTTTGGGAAACACCATATATTTT.

J is TRBJ2-2 and V is TRBV10-2; D might be TRBD1 (5 bases). The CDR3 is 12 amino acids. Trimming pared 7 bases from V and 5 bases from J, leaving 8 bases between. Per the germline V gene, CDR1 is WSHSY and CDR2 is SAAADI. CDR3 coding DNA: TGCGCCAGCATGCCAGGGACCGGGGAGCTGTTTTTT. It translates to CASMPGTGELFF.

This clone was observed a single time. This specimen includes other DNA sequences encoding the same CDR3. This sequence joins TRBV7-9 and TRBJ2-7; D is ambiguous. Trimming removed 4 bases from V and 3 bases from J, with 4 bases in between. This CDR3 region has 11 residues. Germline CDR1 is SEHNR and CDR2 is FQNEAQ (reference sequence). CDR3 in DNA: TGTGCCAGCAGCTCATTCTACGAGCAGTACTTC. Protein: CASSSFYEQYF.

This chain joins TRBV19 and TRBJ2-4; D not resolved. From germline, CDR1 is LNHDA and CDR2 SQIVND (reference sequence). The CDR3 loop spans 15 amino acids. Trimming shortened V by 3 bases and J by 0 bases, and 9 bases separated the two germline ends. This CDR3 is CASSINRLAKNIQYF. CDR3 sequence (DNA): TGTGCCAGTAGTATCAACCGGTTAGCCAAAAACATTCAGTACTTC.

This CDR3 is CASSFGGKWFF. In DNA form, the CDR3 reads TGTGCCAGCAGTTTTGGGGGGAAATGGTTCTTC. This chain connects TRBV27 to TRBJ2-1, with D maybe TRBD2 (6 bases). Per the germline V gene, CDR1 is MNHEY and CDR2 is SMNVEV (reference sequence). This CDR3 spans 11 amino acids. With 3 bases removed from V and 15 bases from J, the gap between germline ends came to 12 bases.

This clone came up a few times. The genes are TRBV6-5 and TRBJ1-1; D is possibly TRBD1 (5 bases). The CDR3 runs 12 residues. Germline CDR1 and CDR2: MNHEY and SVGAGI. V lost 6 bases and J 7 bases, leaving 12 bases between the germline ends. Here the CDR3 reads CASSSPGGEAFF. The CDR3 nucleotides are TGTGCCAGCAGCTCACCGGGGGGTGAAGCTTTCTTT.